This T cell receptor beta chain appears in the sequencing data of a study of blood T cell repertoires in COVID-19. The wider study: Samples taken during acute and convalescent COVID-19 were collected in the United States, Italy and Spain.

Assay: immunoSEQ multiplex PCR; the TCRdb copy retains only in-frame clones and omits some. Here the sample spans 150,000 to 200,000 clones, around 86% being singletons. The CDR3 is 15 amino acids. Trimming left V 5 bases short and J 5 bases short, with 17 bases between. Germline CDR1 reads SGHRS; CDR2 reads YFSETQ. The clonotype comes from a man aged 60 to 75 with acute or convalescent COVID-19. The chain employs TRBV5-1 and TRBJ2-1; D perhaps matches TRBD2 (5 bases). The sequencing input was peripheral blood. The CDR3 is CASSSAYGKNNEQFF. The DNA for the CDR3 is TGCGCCAGCAGTTCTGCCTACGGGAAGAACAATGAGCAGTTCTTC.